This record concerns one TCR beta chain sequence. Its antigen is not identified. Germline loops: CDR1 MNHEY, CDR2 SVGAGI. The CDR3 spans 15 residues. This record comes from a study of tumor and adjacent non-tumor tissue in lung cancer. Study details: Each sample yielded around 4 million productive TCRbeta reads on average. The study's findings and limits: Tumor TCR diversity, when higher, was linked to shorter survival. In normal lung, the top 100 clones were significantly more dominant than in tumor.

No cell sorting was done before RNA was extracted from the tissue. A modified ARM-PCR protocol with three rounds of nested PCR amplified TCRbeta. TCRdb processed the multiplex PCR reads anew with MiXCR; each CDR3 protein has one entry. The sample holds 65,000 to 80,000 distinct CDR3 sequences, around 78% seen once. The specimen sequenced was lung tumor tissue. The receptor comes from a man aged 60-69 years with non-small cell lung cancer. This chain uses TRBV6-5 with TRBJ2-2; D unclear. DNA of the CDR3: TGTGCAAGCTGTTACTCTACCCGTTACACCGGGGAGCTGTTTTTT. It specifies CASCYSTRYTGELFF.